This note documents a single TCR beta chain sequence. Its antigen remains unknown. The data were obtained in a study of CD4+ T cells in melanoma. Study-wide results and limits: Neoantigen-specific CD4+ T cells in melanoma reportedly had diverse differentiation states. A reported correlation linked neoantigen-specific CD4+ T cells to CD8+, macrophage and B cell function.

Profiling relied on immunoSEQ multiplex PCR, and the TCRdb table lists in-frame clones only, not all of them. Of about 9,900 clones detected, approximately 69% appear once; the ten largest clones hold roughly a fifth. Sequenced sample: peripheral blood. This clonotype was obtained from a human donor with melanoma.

Here the CDR3 reads CASSYRTGNQPQHF. CDR3 sequence (DNA): TGTGCCAGCAGTTACCGGACAGGGAATCAGCCCCAGCATTTT. The chain carries TRBV6-5 and TRBJ1-5, with TRBD1 matching 8 bases. Trimming removed 2 bases from V and 4 bases from J; junction bases left unmatched: 1. The CDR3 loop spans 14 amino acids. Germline CDR1 reads MNHEY; CDR2 reads SVGAGI.